A single T cell receptor beta chain is shown here with its context. Its antigen is as yet unknown. This record comes from a study of cytomegalovirus exposure and HLA in healthy donors. Study-wide points: Among TCR beta chains, those listed as cytomegalovirus-associated numbered under 200. What a later analysis showed was that several of the most significant clusters appeared linked to common viral pathogens. Across HLA loci, a later analysis found differing TCR association rates, with DRB1 most and HLA-C fewest.

Germline V gene data show CDR1 as SGHTA and CDR2 as FQGNSA. The V and J ends lost 2 bases and 5 bases, in that order; junction bases with no gene match: 7. The CDR3 sequence is 15 residues long. The PCR contained 60 Vbeta and 13 Jbeta primers. Libraries were prepared by immunoSEQ multiplex PCR; TCRdb keeps only in-frame clonotypes and omits some of them. This table has 35,000 to 45,000 clones, roughly 51% appearing once. The sequence derives from a man aged 60-69 years in good health and CMV-seronegative. The sequenced material came from PBMCs. V gene TRBV7-2 combines with J gene TRBJ2-5; 8 bases are shared with TRBD2. The CDR3 DNA reads TGTGCCAGCAGCTTACAGACGGGAGGGATGGAGACCCAGTACTTC. Amino acids: CASSLQTGGMETQYF.